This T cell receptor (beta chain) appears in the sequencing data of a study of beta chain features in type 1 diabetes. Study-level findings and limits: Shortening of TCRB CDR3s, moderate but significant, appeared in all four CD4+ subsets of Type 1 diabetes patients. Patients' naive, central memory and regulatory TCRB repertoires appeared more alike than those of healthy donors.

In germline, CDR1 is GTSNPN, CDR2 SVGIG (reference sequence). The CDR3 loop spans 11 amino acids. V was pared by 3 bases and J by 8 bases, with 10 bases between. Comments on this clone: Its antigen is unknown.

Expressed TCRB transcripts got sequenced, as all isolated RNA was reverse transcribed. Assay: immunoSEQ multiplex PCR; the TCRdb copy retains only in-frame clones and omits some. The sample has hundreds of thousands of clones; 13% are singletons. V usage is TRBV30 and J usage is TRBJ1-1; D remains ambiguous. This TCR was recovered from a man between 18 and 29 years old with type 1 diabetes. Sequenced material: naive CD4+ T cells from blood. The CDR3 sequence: CAWSGSLEAFF. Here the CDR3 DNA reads TGTGCCTGGAGCGGCAGCCTGGAAGCTTTCTTT.